A single T cell receptor beta chain is shown here with its context. The sample belongs to a study of blood T cell repertoires in COVID-19. Across the whole study: Samples taken during acute and convalescent COVID-19 were collected in the United States, Italy and Spain. PBMCs, B-cell-depleted T cells, or T cells were the source of the cDNA or gDNA that made up the material.

Per the germline V gene, CDR1 is MNHEY and CDR2 is SVGEGT. The CDR3 spans 14 residues. V lost 2 bases and J lost 3, with 10 bases in between. Authors' processing steps: It was from reference gene primer amplification that nucleated cell counts were estimated. TCRdb's copy holds only in-frame clones and misses some; the assay was immunoSEQ multiplex PCR. D and trimming come from the DNA, and the V and J calls and clone size come from that table. The table records about 250,000 clones, about 90% of them present only once. The TCR sequence derives from an elderly man with acute or convalescent COVID-19. The chain uses TRBV6-2 or TRBV6-3 and TRBJ2-5; TRBD1 is a possible D gene (6 bases). The sample comprised peripheral blood. CDR3 nucleotides: TGTGCCAGCAGTTACGGGGGCGTGGAAGAGACCCAGTACTTC. It encodes CASSYGGVEETQYF.